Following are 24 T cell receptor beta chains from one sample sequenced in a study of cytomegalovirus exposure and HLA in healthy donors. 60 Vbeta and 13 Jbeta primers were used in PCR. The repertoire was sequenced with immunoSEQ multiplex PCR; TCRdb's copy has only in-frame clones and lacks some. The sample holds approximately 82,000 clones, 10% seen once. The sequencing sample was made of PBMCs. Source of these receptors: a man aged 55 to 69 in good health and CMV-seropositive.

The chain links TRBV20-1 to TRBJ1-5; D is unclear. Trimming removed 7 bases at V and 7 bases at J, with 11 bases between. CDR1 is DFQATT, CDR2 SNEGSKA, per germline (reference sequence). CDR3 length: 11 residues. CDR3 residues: CSVSAGQPQHF. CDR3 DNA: TGCAGTGTCTCCGCGGGGCAGCCCCAGCATTTT.

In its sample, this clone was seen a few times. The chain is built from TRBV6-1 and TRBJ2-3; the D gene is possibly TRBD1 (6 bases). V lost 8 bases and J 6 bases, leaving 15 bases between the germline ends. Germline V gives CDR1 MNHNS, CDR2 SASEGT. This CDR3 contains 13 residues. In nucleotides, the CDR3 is TGTGCCAGCCCCGGGACAAAGAACGATACGCAGTATTTT. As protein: CASPGTKNDTQYF.

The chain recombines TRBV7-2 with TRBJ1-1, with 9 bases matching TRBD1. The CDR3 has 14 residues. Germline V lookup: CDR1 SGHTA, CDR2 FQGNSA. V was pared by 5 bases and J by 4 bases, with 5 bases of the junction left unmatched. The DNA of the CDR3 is TGTGCCAGCAGCGCCCGGGACAGGGCCACTGAAGCTTTCTTT. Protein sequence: CASSARDRATEAFF.

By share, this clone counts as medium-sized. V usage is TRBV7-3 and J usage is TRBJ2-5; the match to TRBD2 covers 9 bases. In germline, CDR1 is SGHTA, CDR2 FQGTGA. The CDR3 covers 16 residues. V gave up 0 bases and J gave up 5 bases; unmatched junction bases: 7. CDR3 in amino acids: CASSLTGGGVSETQYF. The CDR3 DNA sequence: TGTGCCAGCAGCTTAACGGGCGGGGGGGTTTCGGAGACCCAGTACTTC.

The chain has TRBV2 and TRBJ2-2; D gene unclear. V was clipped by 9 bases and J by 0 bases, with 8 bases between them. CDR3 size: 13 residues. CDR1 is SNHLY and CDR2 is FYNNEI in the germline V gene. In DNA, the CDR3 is TGTGCCAGTCGACTTACGAACACCGGGGAGCTGTTTTTT. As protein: CASRLTNTGELFF.

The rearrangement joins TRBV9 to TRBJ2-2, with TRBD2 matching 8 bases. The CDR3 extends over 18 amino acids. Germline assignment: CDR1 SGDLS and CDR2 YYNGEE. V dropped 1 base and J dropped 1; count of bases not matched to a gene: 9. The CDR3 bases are TGTGCCAGCAGCGTAATTCCCCAGGCGGGAGGGAACACCGGGGAGCTGTTTTTT. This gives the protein CASSVIPQAGGNTGELFF. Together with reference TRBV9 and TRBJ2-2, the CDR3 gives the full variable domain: DSGVTQTPKHLITATGQRVTLRCSPRSGDLSVYWYQQSLDQGLQFLIQYYNGEERAKGNILERFSAQQFPDLHSELNLSSLELGDSALYFCASSVIPQAGGNTGELFFGEGSRLTVL.

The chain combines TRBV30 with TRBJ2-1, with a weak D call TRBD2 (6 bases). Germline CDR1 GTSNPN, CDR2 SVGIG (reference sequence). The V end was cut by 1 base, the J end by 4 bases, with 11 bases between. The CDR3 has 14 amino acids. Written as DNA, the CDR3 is TGTGCCTGGAGTGCGGGGGAAGTTTACAATGAGCAGTTCTTC. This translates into CAWSAGEVYNEQFF.

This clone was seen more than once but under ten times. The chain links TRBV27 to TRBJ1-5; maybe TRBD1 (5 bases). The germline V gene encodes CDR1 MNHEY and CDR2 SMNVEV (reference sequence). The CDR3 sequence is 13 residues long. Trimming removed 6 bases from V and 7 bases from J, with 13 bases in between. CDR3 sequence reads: CASRVAGEQPQHF. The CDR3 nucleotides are TGTGCCAGCAGAGTCGCGGGGGAACAGCCCCAGCATTTT.

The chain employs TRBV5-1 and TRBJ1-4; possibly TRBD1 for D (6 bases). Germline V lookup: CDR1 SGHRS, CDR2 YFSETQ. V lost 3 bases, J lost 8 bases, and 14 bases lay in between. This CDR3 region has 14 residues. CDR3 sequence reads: CASSSGGQYEKLFF. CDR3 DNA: TGCGCCAGCAGCTCAGGCGGACAGTACGAAAAACTGTTTTTT.

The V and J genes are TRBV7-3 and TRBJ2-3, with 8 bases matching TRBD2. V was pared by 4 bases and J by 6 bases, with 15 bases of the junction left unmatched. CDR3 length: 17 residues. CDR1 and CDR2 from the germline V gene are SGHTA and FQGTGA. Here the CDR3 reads CASSSAGLASEGDTQYF. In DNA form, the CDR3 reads TGTGCCAGCAGCTCGGCCGGACTAGCCTCAGAGGGGGATACGCAGTATTTT.

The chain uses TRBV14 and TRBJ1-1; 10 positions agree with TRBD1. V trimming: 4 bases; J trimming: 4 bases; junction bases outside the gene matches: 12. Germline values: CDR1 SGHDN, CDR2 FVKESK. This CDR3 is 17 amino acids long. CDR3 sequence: CASSLFPGQGMGTEAFF. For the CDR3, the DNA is TGTGCCAGCAGCCTATTTCCGGGACAGGGGATGGGCACTGAAGCTTTCTTT.

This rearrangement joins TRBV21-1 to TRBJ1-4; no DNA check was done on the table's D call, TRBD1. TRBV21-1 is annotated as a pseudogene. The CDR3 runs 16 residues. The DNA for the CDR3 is TGTGCCAGCAGCCCCGGCTCAGGGTCGACTAATGAAAAACTGTTTTTT. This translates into CASSPGSGSTNEKLFF.

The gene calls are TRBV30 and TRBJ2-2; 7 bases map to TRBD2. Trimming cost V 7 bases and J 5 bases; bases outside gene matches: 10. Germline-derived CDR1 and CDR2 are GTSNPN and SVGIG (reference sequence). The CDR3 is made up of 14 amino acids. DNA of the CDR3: TGTGCCTTTGCGCGGGGGACGGGGACCGGGGAGCTGTTTTTT. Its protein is CAFARGTGTGELFF. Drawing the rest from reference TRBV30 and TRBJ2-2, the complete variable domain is SQTIHQWPATLVQPVGSPLSLECTVEGTSNPNLYWYRQAAGRGLQLLFYSVGIGQISSEVPQNLSASRPQDRQFILSSKKLLLSDSGFYLCAFARGTGTGELFFGEGSRLTVL.

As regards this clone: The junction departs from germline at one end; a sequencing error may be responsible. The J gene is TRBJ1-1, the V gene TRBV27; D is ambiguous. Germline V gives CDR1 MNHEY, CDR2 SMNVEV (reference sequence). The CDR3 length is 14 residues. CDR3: CASSFLLKNAEAFF. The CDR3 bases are TGTGCCAGCAGTTTCTTGCTAAAGAACGCTGAAGCTTTCTTT.

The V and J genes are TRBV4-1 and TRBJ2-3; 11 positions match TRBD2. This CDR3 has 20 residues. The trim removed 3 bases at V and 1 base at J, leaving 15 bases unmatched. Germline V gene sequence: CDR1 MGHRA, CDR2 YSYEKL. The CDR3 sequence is CASSHLLPALAGGGTDTQYF. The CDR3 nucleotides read TGCGCCAGCAGCCACCTCTTACCCGCCTTAGCGGGGGGGGGCACAGATACGCAGTATTTT.

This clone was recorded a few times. CDR3 amino acids: CASSLAVEQGLYSNGYTF. CDR3 in DNA: TGCGCCAGCAGCTTGGCCGTAGAACAGGGGTTATACAGTAATGGCTACACCTTC. V is TRBV5-1 and J is TRBJ1-2; 7 bases agree with TRBD1. This CDR3 has 18 amino acids. CDR1 SGHRS and CDR2 YFSETQ come from the germline V gene. The junction had 17 bases not matched to a gene; V was cut back by 0 bases and J by 6 bases.

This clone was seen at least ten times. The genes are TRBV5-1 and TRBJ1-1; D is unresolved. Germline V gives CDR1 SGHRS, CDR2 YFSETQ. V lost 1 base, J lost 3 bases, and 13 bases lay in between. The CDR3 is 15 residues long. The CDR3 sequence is CASSLSPREDTEAFF. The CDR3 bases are TGCGCCAGCAGCTTGTCCCCCCGGGAGGACACTGAAGCTTTCTTT.

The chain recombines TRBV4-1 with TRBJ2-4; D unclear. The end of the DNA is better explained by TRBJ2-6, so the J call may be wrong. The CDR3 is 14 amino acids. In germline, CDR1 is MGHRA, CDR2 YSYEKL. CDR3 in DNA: TGCGCCAGCAGATTGGTGGCTGGGGCCAACGTCCTGACTTTC. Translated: CASRLVAGANVLTF.

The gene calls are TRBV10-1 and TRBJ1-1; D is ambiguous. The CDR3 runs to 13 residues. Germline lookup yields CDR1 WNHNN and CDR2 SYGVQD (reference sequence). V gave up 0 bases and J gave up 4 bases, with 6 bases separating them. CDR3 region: CASSESTGTEAFF. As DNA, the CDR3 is TGCGCCAGCAGTGAGTCGACGGGCACTGAAGCTTTCTTT.

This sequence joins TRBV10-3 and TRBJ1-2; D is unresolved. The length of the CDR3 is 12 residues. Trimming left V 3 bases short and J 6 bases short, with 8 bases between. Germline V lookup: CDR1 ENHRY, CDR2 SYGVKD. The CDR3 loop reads CAISDLVDGYTF. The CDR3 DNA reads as TGTGCCATCAGTGATCTGGTAGATGGCTACACCTTC.

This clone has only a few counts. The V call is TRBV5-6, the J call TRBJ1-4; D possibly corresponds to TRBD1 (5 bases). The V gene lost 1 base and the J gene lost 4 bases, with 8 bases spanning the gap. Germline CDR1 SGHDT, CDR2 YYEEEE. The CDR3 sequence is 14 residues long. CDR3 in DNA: TGTGCCAGCAGCTTGCCAGGGAATAATGAAAAACTGTTTTTT. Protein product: CASSLPGNNEKLFF.

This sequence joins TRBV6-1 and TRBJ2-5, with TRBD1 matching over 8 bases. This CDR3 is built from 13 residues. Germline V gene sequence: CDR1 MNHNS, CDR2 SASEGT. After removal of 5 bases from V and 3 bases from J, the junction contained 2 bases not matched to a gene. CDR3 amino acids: CASSPDREETQYF. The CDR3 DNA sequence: TGTGCCAGCAGTCCGGACAGGGAAGAGACCCAGTACTTC.

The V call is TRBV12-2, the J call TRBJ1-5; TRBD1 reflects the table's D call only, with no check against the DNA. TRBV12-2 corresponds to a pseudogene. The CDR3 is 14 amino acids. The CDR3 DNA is TGTGCAAGTCGCCCCGACAGCCCGAATCAGCCCCAGCATTTT. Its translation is CASRPDSPNQPQHF.

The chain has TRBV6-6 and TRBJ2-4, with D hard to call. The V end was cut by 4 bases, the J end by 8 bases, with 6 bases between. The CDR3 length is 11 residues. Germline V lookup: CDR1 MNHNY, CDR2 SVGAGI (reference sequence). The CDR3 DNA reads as TGTGCCAGCAGTTCCCGGGACATTCAGTACTTC. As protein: CASSSRDIQYF.